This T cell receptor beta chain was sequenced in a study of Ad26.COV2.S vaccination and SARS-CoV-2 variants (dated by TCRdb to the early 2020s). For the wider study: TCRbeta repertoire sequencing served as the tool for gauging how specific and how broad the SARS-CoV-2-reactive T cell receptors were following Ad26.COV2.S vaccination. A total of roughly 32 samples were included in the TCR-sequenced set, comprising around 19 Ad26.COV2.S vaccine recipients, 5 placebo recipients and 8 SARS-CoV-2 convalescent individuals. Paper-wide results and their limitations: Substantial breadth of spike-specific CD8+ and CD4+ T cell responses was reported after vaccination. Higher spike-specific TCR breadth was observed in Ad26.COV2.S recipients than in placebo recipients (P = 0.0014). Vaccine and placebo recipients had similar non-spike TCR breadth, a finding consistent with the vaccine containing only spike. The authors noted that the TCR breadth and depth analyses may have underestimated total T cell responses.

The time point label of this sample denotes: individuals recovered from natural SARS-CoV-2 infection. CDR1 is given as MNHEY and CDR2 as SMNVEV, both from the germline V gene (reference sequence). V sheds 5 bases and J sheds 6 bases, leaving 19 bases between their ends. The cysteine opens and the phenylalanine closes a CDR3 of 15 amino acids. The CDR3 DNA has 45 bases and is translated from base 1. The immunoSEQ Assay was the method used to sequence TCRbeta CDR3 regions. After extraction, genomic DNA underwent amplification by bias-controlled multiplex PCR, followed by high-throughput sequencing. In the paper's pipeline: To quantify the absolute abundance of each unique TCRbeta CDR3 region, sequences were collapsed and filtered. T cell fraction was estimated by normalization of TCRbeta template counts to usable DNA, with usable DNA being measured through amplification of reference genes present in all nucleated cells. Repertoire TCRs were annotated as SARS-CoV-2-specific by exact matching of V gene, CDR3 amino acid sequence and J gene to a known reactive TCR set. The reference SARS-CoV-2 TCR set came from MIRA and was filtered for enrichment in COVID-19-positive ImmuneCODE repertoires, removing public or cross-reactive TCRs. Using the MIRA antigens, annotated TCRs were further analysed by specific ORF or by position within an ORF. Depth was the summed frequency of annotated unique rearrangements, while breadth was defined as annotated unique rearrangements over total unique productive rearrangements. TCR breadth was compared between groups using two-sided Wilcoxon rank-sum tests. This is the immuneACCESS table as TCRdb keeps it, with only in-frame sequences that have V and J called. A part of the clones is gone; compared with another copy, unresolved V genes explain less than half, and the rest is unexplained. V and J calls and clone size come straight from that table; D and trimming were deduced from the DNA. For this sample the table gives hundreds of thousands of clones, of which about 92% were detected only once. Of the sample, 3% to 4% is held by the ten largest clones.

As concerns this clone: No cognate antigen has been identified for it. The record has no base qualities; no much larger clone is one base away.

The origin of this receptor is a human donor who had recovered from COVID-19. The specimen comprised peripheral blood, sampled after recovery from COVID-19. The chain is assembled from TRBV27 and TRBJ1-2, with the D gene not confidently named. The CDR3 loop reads CASSTLPSSWDGYTF. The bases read TGTGCCAGCAGTACCCTCCCTAGTTCTTGGGATGGCTACACCTTC.